The 24 T cell receptor beta chains reported below all come from one sample, sequenced in a study of T cells in Graves' hyperthyroidism and ophthalmopathy. RNA transcripts provided the source from which TCR beta CDR3 regions were amplified. During a first-round RT-PCR of the TCR CDR3, the HTBI primer set was used. TCRdb passed the multiplex PCR reads through MiXCR, listing each CDR3 protein once. The repertoire includes a few hundred thousand distinct CDR3 sequences, 14% to 15% of them detected once, and over 25% sits in the top ten. The material sequenced was blood. These receptors originate from a woman in her 30s with Graves' hyperthyroidism.

Many counts were recorded for this clonotype. This rearrangement joins TRBV30 to TRBJ1-1, with TRBD1 matching over 7 bases. The germline gives CDR1 GTSNPN, CDR2 SVGIG (reference sequence). Unmatched junction bases numbered 10, after V lost 3 bases and J lost 6 bases. This CDR3 spans 14 amino acids. The CDR3: CAWSRQGVWAEAFF. CDR3 DNA: TGTGCCTGGAGCCGACAGGGAGTTTGGGCTGAAGCTTTCTTT.

The chain uses TRBV27 and TRBJ2-2; 10 bases are shared with TRBD1. This CDR3 has 15 amino acids. V shed 8 bases, J shed 5 bases, and the junction held 8 bases outside the gene matches. The germline CDR1 and CDR2 sequences are MNHEY and SMNVEV (reference sequence). The CDR3 reads CASGAGTGVTGELFF. As DNA, the CDR3 is TGTGCCAGCGGAGCTGGGACAGGGGTAACCGGGGAGCTGTTTTTT.

This clonotype was found a few times. V gene TRBV20-1 combines with J gene TRBJ2-7, with 12 bases that match TRBD2. Germline CDR1 DFQATT, CDR2 SNEGSKA (reference sequence). V lost 1 base, J lost 5 bases, and 9 bases stayed unmatched. This CDR3 contains 16 residues. The CDR3 DNA sequence: TGCAGTGCTAGAGGTTCCTCGACTAGCGGGAGAAACGAGCAGTACTTC. As protein: CSARGSSTSGRNEQYF.

This clonotype was seen repeatedly, ten times or more. The V gene is TRBV12-3 or TRBV12-4, the J gene TRBJ2-3, with no clear D. V lost 3 bases to trimming and J lost 4 bases, with 8 bases between them. The CDR3 has 13 residues. Written as DNA, the CDR3 is TGTGCCAGCAGTTTGGTGGGCGCAGATACGCAGTATTTT. This sequence encodes CASSLVGADTQYF.

This clonotype came up many times. The chain is built from TRBV7-8 and TRBJ2-7, with D possibly matching TRBD2 (6 bases). Germline values: CDR1 SGHVS, CDR2 FQNEAQ. The length of the CDR3 is 17 residues. V lost 2 bases, J lost 2 bases, and 19 bases lay in between. CDR3 bases: TGTGCCAGCAGCTTAACGGCCCCCGGGACTCCCACCTACGAGCAGTACTTC. Translated, it gives CASSLTAPGTPTYEQYF. Full variable domain (outside the CDR3, taken from reference TRBV7-8 and TRBJ2-7): GAGVSQSPRYKVAKRGQDVALRCDPISGHVSLFWYQQALGQGPEFLTYFQNEAQLDKSGLPSDRFFAERPEGSVSTLKIQRTQQEDSAVYLCASSLTAPGTPTYEQYFGPGTRLTVT.

This clonotype appeared a few times. The J gene is TRBJ2-1, the V gene TRBV19, with TRBD2 matching 9 bases. Germline assignment: CDR1 LNHDA and CDR2 SQIVND (reference sequence). Unmatched junction bases numbered 3, after V lost 6 bases and J lost 0 bases. This CDR3 spans 15 amino acids. CDR3 nucleotide sequence: TGTGCCAGTAGGGGACTAGCAGACTCCTACAATGAGCAGTTCTTC. Amino acids: CASRGLADSYNEQFF.

CDR3 sequence (DNA): TGTGCCAGCCACCAGGGTTTGAACACTGAAGCTTTCTTT. Protein sequence: CASHQGLNTEAFF. J is TRBJ1-1 and V is TRBV6-1; TRBD1 is a possible D gene (5 bases). Germline V gives CDR1 MNHNS, CDR2 SASEGT. Trimming pared 8 bases from V and 0 bases from J, leaving 10 bases between. The CDR3 is 13 amino acids.

This clonotype occurred a few times. The V call is TRBV20-1, the J call TRBJ1-4, with 12 nucleotides matching TRBD1. In germline, CDR1 is DFQATT, CDR2 SNEGSKA (reference sequence). The length of the CDR3 is 17 residues. V shed 4 bases and J 3 bases; nucleotides not matched to a gene: 9. This chain's CDR3 is CSATPGTGGAPNEKLFF. CDR3 sequence (DNA): TGCAGTGCTACGCCCGGGACAGGGGGCGCCCCTAATGAAAAACTGTTTTTT.

This clonotype was observed at least ten times. This sequence joins TRBV7-9 and TRBJ2-3, with D possibly being TRBD2 (6 bases). Germline V gives CDR1 SEHNR, CDR2 FQNEAQ (reference sequence). V was cut by 5 bases and J by 2 bases, with 14 bases left in between. The CDR3 sequence is 15 residues long. The CDR3: CASSLEAGLTDTQYF. As DNA, the CDR3 is TGTGCCAGCAGCCTCGAAGCGGGCCTCACAGATACGCAGTATTTT.

Details on this clonotype: Since no conserved phenylalanine or tryptophan closes the CDR3, a read error is the likely cause. The V and J genes are TRBV9 and TRBJ2-5, with 7 bases aligning to TRBD1. Germline values: CDR1 SGDLS, CDR2 YYNGEE. J gave up 4 bases and V 2 bases, and 2 bases lay outside the gene matches. The CDR3 runs to 13 residues. DNA of the CDR3: TGTGCCAGCAGCGTCGACAGGGCAGAGACCCAGTACCTC. It translates to CASSVDRAETQYL.

This clonotype was seen many times. This chain uses TRBV7-9 with TRBJ2-4; 9 bases are shared with TRBD1. Unmatched junction bases numbered 5, after V lost 5 bases and J lost 3 bases. Germline-derived CDR1 and CDR2 are SEHNR and FQNEAQ (reference sequence). CDR3 length: 15 residues. This CDR3 reads CASSPGQGGKNIQYF. The CDR3 DNA is TGTGCCAGCAGCCCGGGACAGGGTGGCAAAAACATTCAGTACTTC.

This clonotype came up many times. The chain is built from TRBV12-3 or TRBV12-4 and TRBJ1-1; D unresolved. V shed 7 bases and J shed 8 bases, with 20 bases lying between them. The CDR3 is 14 amino acids. The CDR3 region has the DNA TGTGCCAGCACCCGACTCCTCCCCGAAGGGGAAGCTTTCTTT. Protein product: CASTRLLPEGEAFF.

The gene calls are TRBV5-1 and TRBJ2-7, with TRBD2 matching 14 bases. The germline CDR1 and CDR2 sequences are SGHRS and YFSETQ. CDR3 length: 15 amino acids. Trimming removed 4 bases from V and 6 bases from J; junction bases left unmatched: 6. CDR3 protein: CASSPGTSGRPEQYF. The CDR3, as DNA: TGCGCCAGCAGCCCCGGGACTAGCGGGAGACCCGAGCAGTACTTC. Using reference TRBV5-1 and TRBJ2-7 for the parts outside the CDR3, the full variable domain is KAGVTQTPRYLIKTRGQQVTLSCSPISGHRSVSWYQQTPGQGLQFLFEYFSETQRNKGNFPGRFSGRQFSNSRSEMNVSTLELGDSALYLCASSPGTSGRPEQYFGPGTRLTVT.

This clonotype was observed a few times. V gene TRBV6-1 combines with J gene TRBJ2-7; D ambiguous. The CDR3 runs to 12 residues. Germline V gene sequence: CDR1 MNHNS, CDR2 SASEGT. V lost 5 bases, J lost 3 bases, and 8 bases lay in between. CDR3 DNA: TGTGCCAGCAGTCCGGACGACTACGAGCAGTACTTC. Protein: CASSPDDYEQYF.

This clonotype was observed a handful of times. The genes are TRBV30 and TRBJ1-2; 9 positions agree with TRBD1. V shed 7 bases, J shed 5 bases, and the junction held 5 bases outside the gene matches. Germline CDR1 reads GTSNPN; CDR2 reads SVGIG (reference sequence). There are 12 residues in the CDR3. CDR3 residues: CASPGTGYGYTF. CDR3 in DNA: TGTGCCTCACCCGGGACAGGGTATGGCTACACCTTC. Full variable domain (missing parts from reference TRBV30 and TRBJ1-2): SQTIHQWPATLVQPVGSPLSLECTVEGTSNPNLYWYRQAAGRGLQLLFYSVGIGQISSEVPQNLSASRPQDRQFILSSKKLLLSDSGFYLCASPGTGYGYTFGSGTRLTVV.

The chain links TRBV12-3 or TRBV12-4 to TRBJ1-6; unclear D gene. V was pared by 2 bases and J by 4 bases, with 6 bases between. This CDR3 region has 14 residues. The DNA for the CDR3 is TGTGCCAGCAGTTTACAAGGGTATAATTCACCCCTCCACTTT. Amino acid sequence: CASSLQGYNSPLHF.

V is TRBV5-5 and J is TRBJ2-5; D gene unclear. Per the germline V gene, CDR1 is SGHKS and CDR2 is YYEKEE (reference sequence). The CDR3 contains 12 residues. V lost 2 bases and J lost 1, with 3 bases in between. The CDR3 nucleotides read TGTGCCAGCAGCTTCTTCCAAGAGACCCAGTACTTC. Translation: CASSFFQETQYF.

This clonotype was picked up a small number of times. The chain uses TRBV18 and TRBJ1-2, with TRBD1 identical over 10 bases. CDR3 length: 17 amino acids. J lost 7 bases, V lost 0 bases, and 11 bases had no gene match. CDR1 KGHSH and CDR2 LQKENI come from the germline V gene. The CDR3 is CASSPPVRDRGPSGYTF. The DNA for the CDR3 is TGTGCCAGCTCACCACCGGTCAGGGACAGGGGACCTAGTGGCTACACCTTC.

This chain uses TRBV3-1 with TRBJ1-6; tentative D call: TRBD1 (6 bases). The germline V and J ends were trimmed by 3 bases and 7 bases, with 10 bases remaining between them. The CDR3 covers 14 residues. From germline, CDR1 is LGHDT and CDR2 YNNKEL (reference sequence). CDR3 coding DNA: TGTGCCAGCAGCCATTCGGGGGGCAATTCACCCCTCCACTTT. It specifies CASSHSGGNSPLHF.

This chain joins TRBV20-1 and TRBJ2-1; no clear D. Germline CDR1 and CDR2: DFQATT and SNEGSKA (reference sequence). The V gene lost 2 bases and the J gene lost 0 bases, with 11 bases spanning the gap. The CDR3 contains 15 residues. The DNA of the CDR3 is TGCAGTGCTAGAACTCCGGAAAGCTCCTACAATGAGCAGTTCTTC. Its translation: CSARTPESSYNEQFF.

In its sample, this clonotype was seen many times. This sequence joins TRBV6-1 and TRBJ2-5; 7 bases agree with TRBD1. Trimming took 6 bases from V and 2 from J; bases not matched to a gene: 12. CDR3 length equals 16 residues. Germline lookup yields CDR1 MNHNS and CDR2 SASEGT. CDR3 protein: CASSPTSSGQQETQYF. In DNA form, the CDR3 reads TGTGCCAGCAGCCCAACCTCCTCGGGACAGCAAGAGACCCAGTACTTC.

This clonotype has ten or more counts. The chain joins TRBV27 to TRBJ1-2; D unresolved. Germline V gives CDR1 MNHEY, CDR2 SMNVEV (reference sequence). Trimming removed 5 bases at V and 1 base at J, with 5 bases between. CDR3 length: 12 residues. In DNA form, the CDR3 reads TGTGCCAGCAGTAAATATAACTATGGCTACACCTTC. Translating gives CASSKYNYGYTF.

This clonotype was detected once. V and J are TRBV27 and TRBJ2-7, with 9 bases aligning to TRBD2. The CDR3 loop spans 16 amino acids. Germline assignment: CDR1 MNHEY and CDR2 SMNVEV (reference sequence). After removal of 6 bases from V and 3 bases from J, the junction contained 12 bases not matched to a gene. The CDR3 coding sequence is TGTGCCAGCAGCCCAGTAGAAAGCGGGGGGTACTACGAGCAGTACTTC. It yields the protein CASSPVESGGYYEQYF.

Note on this clonotype: At one boundary the junction diverges from the germline segment, which might be a read error. This chain joins TRBV9 and TRBJ2-1; possible D gene TRBD1, 6 bases. Germline V CDR1 and CDR2: SGDLS, YYNGEE. The CDR3 runs 14 residues. CDR3 residues: CASGVANRVNEQFF. DNA for the CDR3: TGTGCCAGCGGCGTAGCTAACAGGGTGAATGAGCAGTTCTTC.